These 21 T cell receptor beta chains originate from one sample sequenced in a study of blood T cell repertoires in COVID-19. This table comes from immunoSEQ multiplex PCR, and its TCRdb copy is limited to in-frame clones, with some not included. The data show about 290,000 clones, just under 85% seen once. The specimen sequenced was peripheral blood. Receptors were obtained from a woman between 50 and 59 years old with active or convalescent COVID-19.

This sequence joins TRBV28 and TRBJ1-6, with D maybe TRBD1 (6 bases). CDR1 is MDHEN and CDR2 is SYDVKM in the germline V gene. V was shortened by 2 bases and J by 4 bases, with 9 bases between the two germline ends. This CDR3 has 15 residues. The CDR3 DNA is TGTGCCAGCAGTTTACCCACAGGGTATAATTCACCCCTCCACTTT. This gives the protein CASSLPTGYNSPLHF.

The chain employs TRBV6-5 and TRBJ1-2; 8 bases align to TRBD1. With V trimmed by 6 bases and J by 4 bases, 7 bases remained unmatched. From germline, CDR1 is MNHEY and CDR2 SVGAGI. The CDR3 contains 14 residues. The CDR3 nucleotides read TGTGCCAGCAGGGCGACTGACAGGGGCTATGGCTACACCTTC. This encodes CASRATDRGYGYTF.

This clone was detected many times. The chain joins TRBV5-1 to TRBJ1-1; weak D call: TRBD1 (6 bases). The CDR3 consists of 13 residues. Germline values: CDR1 SGHRS, CDR2 YFSETQ. V was cut by 4 bases and J by 5 bases, with 12 bases left in between. The CDR3 here is CASSLHRDTEAFF. The CDR3 bases are TGCGCCAGCAGCCTCCACAGGGATACTGAAGCTTTCTTT.

J is TRBJ2-1 and V is TRBV28; 11 bases fit TRBD2. Trimming took 7 bases from V and 7 from J; bases not matched to a gene: 6. The CDR3 runs to 14 residues. Germline V gives CDR1 MDHEN, CDR2 SYDVKM. In DNA form, the CDR3 reads TGTGCCAGCATAGCGGGAGGGCCTAGGAATGAGCAGTTCTTC. Residues: CASIAGGPRNEQFF.

The chain links TRBV19 to TRBJ2-1; 12 nucleotides match TRBD2. The ends lost 6 bases at V and 7 bases at J; junction bases unmatched: 7. This CDR3 spans 15 amino acids. In germline, CDR1 is LNHDA, CDR2 SQIVND (reference sequence). The CDR3 DNA is TGTGCCAGTAGCCAACTAGCGGGAGGAGGGAATGAGCAGTTCTTC. It codes for CASSQLAGGGNEQFF.

DNA for the CDR3: TGTGCCTGGAGTGGGGGACTAGATCTGTTCTTC. Translation: CAWSGGLDLFF. The chain combines TRBV30 with TRBJ2-1; 8 bases are a match to TRBD2. V dropped 1 base and J dropped 15; count of bases not matched to a gene: 5. This CDR3 comprises 11 residues. Per the germline V gene, CDR1 is GTSNPN and CDR2 is SVGIG (reference sequence).

J is TRBJ1-4 and V is TRBV2, with D unresolved. The length of the CDR3 is 15 residues. CDR1 is SNHLY and CDR2 is FYNNEI in the germline V gene. Trimming took off 4 bases at V and 4 bases at J, with 13 bases between the two ends. The CDR3: CASSVWRQSNEKLFF. In DNA, the CDR3 is TGTGCCAGCAGTGTGTGGCGGCAGAGTAATGAAAAACTGTTTTTT.

This clone was seen just once. The J gene is TRBJ2-5, the V gene TRBV10-3, with 14 positions matching TRBD2. Germline CDR1 is ENHRY and CDR2 is SYGVKD. With V trimmed by 0 bases and J by 9 bases, 6 bases remained unmatched. The CDR3 is 16 amino acids. The CDR3 DNA reads TGTGCCATCAGTGAGTCCGCGACTAGCGGGAGGGCGGCCCAGTACTTC. It yields the protein CAISESATSGRAAQYF.

On this clone: In the same sample, other DNA sequences code for this CDR3. The J gene is TRBJ2-4, the V gene TRBV7-9; the match to TRBD2 covers 10 bases. CDR1 SEHNR and CDR2 FQNEAQ come from the germline V gene (reference sequence). Trimming at V came to 6 bases and at J to 5 bases, leaving 16 bases not matched to a gene. This CDR3 has 18 residues. The DNA of the CDR3 is TGTGCCAGCAGTTTTCCAAACTTAGCGGGAGGTGACCAAAACATTCAGTACTTC. Amino acid sequence: CASSFPNLAGGDQNIQYF.

The chain employs TRBV4-2 and TRBJ2-5; 10 bases fit TRBD2. Per the germline V gene, CDR1 is LGHNA and CDR2 is YNFKEQ. The ends lost 4 bases at V and 1 base at J; junction bases unmatched: 12. The CDR3 spans 18 residues. CDR3 loop: CASSPNPLAGVIQETQYF. CDR3 sequence (DNA): TGTGCCAGCAGCCCGAACCCGCTAGCGGGAGTTATCCAAGAGACCCAGTACTTC.

The gene calls are TRBV5-1 and TRBJ2-5; 7 nucleotides agree with TRBD1. CDR3 length: 15 residues. V lost 3 bases and J lost 0; bases outside the gene matches: 5. From germline, CDR1 is SGHRS and CDR2 YFSETQ. This CDR3 reads CASSYMTGNQETQYF. CDR3 coding DNA: TGCGCCAGCAGCTATATGACAGGGAACCAAGAGACCCAGTACTTC.

V and J are TRBV29-1 and TRBJ2-5; D unresolved. Trimming stripped 3 bases from V and 4 bases from J, with 15 bases between. Germline V CDR1 and CDR2: SQVTM, ANQGSEA. CDR3 length equals 14 residues. CDR3 sequence: CSVDWSVWRETQYF. The CDR3 coding sequence is TGCAGCGTTGACTGGTCGGTCTGGAGAGAGACCCAGTACTTC. The full variable domain, its missing parts supplied by reference TRBV29-1 and TRBJ2-5, is SAVISQKPSRDICQRGTSLTIQCQVDSQVTMMFWYRQQPGQSLTLIATANQGSEATYESGFVIDKFPISRPNLTFSTLTVSNMSPEDSSIYLCSVDWSVWRETQYFGPGTRLLVL.

CDR3 loop: CASSPLQLAGPNEQFF. The CDR3 bases are TGTGCCAGCTCACCCCTTCAACTAGCGGGACCGAATGAGCAGTTCTTC. The V call is TRBV18, the J call TRBJ2-1; TRBD2 matches 10 bases. With V trimmed by 3 bases and J by 7 bases, 9 bases remained unmatched. The germline V gene has CDR1 KGHSH and CDR2 LQKENI. CDR3 length equals 16 residues. The full variable domain, in which reference TRBV18 and TRBJ2-1 provide the parts outside the CDR3, is NAGVMQNPRHLVRRRGQEARLRCSPMKGHSHVYWYRQLPEEGLKFMVYLQKENIIDESGMPKERFSAEFPKEGPSILRIQQVVRGDSAAYFCASSPLQLAGPNEQFFGPGTRLTVL.

The chain uses TRBV6-5 and TRBJ1-2; 7 bases are a match to TRBD1. CDR1 is MNHEY, CDR2 SVGAGI, per germline. CDR3 size: 15 residues. V gave up 0 bases and J gave up 2 bases; unmatched junction bases: 3. The CDR3 region is CASSYSTTGNYGYTF. In DNA, the CDR3 is TGTGCCAGCAGTTACTCAACGACAGGGAACTATGGCTACACCTTC.

V gene TRBV9 combines with J gene TRBJ2-7; 7 positions match TRBD2. The trim removed 9 bases at V and 3 bases at J, leaving 12 bases unmatched. CDR3 length: 14 residues. Germline V CDR1 and CDR2: SGDLS, YYNGEE. CDR3 bases: TGTGCCATACTACAGGCGGGAGCTCTCTACGAGCAGTACTTC. This gives the protein CAILQAGALYEQYF.

This clone was observed a handful of times. The chain uses TRBV30 and TRBJ2-2, with TRBD2 matching 7 bases. This CDR3 has 14 residues. Germline CDR1 and CDR2: GTSNPN and SVGIG (reference sequence). V trimming: 4 bases; J trimming: 3 bases; junction bases outside the gene matches: 5. CDR3 coding DNA: TGTGCCTGGAAGGCTAGCGGAGACACCGGGGAGCTGTTTTTT. This encodes CAWKASGDTGELFF.

J is TRBJ2-7 and V is TRBV27, with D possibly being TRBD2 (5 bases). Germline assignment: CDR1 MNHEY and CDR2 SMNVEV (reference sequence). The CDR3 has 15 residues. V was shortened by 2 bases and J by 0 bases, with 11 bases between the two germline ends. CDR3 bases: TGTGCCAGCAGTTTAAAAAGAGGGAGCTCCTACGAGCAGTACTTC. It translates to CASSLKRGSSYEQYF.

This chain connects TRBV5-5 to TRBJ1-1; D unresolved. Trimming left V 1 base short and J 3 bases short, with 10 bases between. Germline assignment: CDR1 SGHKS and CDR2 YYEKEE (reference sequence). The CDR3 is 14 residues long. The CDR3: CASSLRRRDTEAFF. The CDR3 DNA follows: TGTGCCAGCAGCTTGCGTCGCCGGGACACTGAAGCTTTCTTT.

This clone is judged medium-sized. The V gene is TRBV2, the J gene TRBJ2-7, with 7 bases that match TRBD1. Per germline, CDR1 SNHLY and CDR2 FYNNEI. V lost 6 bases to trimming and J lost 0 bases; unmatched junction nucleotides: 5. The CDR3 runs to 14 residues. The CDR3 DNA reads TGTGCCAGCAGGTTACAGGGGAACTCCTACGAGCAGTACTTC. This gives the protein CASRLQGNSYEQYF.

The CDR3 sequence is CASSPRDRFSGANVLTF. DNA for the CDR3: TGTGCCAGCAGCCCCCGGGACAGGTTCTCTGGGGCCAACGTCCTGACTTTC. The genes are TRBV4-2 and TRBJ2-6; 8 bases are shared with TRBD1. J was trimmed by 0 bases and V by 4 bases; bases with no gene match: 5. Germline V CDR1 and CDR2: LGHNA, YNFKEQ. The CDR3 spans 17 residues.

The J gene is TRBJ2-5, the V gene TRBV14, with TRBD2 matching over 11 bases. The V gene end was trimmed by 1 base and the J gene end by 10 bases; junction bases not matched to a gene: 5. Germline V lookup: CDR1 SGHDN, CDR2 FVKESK. The CDR3 is 14 amino acids. The CDR3 DNA reads TGTGCCAGCAGCCAAGGACTAGCGGGAAGGCACCAGTACTTC. Its protein product is CASSQGLAGRHQYF.